Here is one T cell receptor beta chain with its context. What it binds is unknown. This entry is derived from a study of metastatic and nonmetastatic thyroid tumors. The study's findings and limits: Versus benign nodules, malignant thyroid tumors reportedly had significantly higher TCR beta diversity, in blood and tumor.

Germline V lookup: CDR1 SGHNT, CDR2 YENEEA. V lost 5 bases and J 1 base, leaving 11 bases between the germline ends. The length of the CDR3 is 14 residues. TCRdb re-analyzed the PCR reads using MiXCR. This table has 60,000 to 75,000 clones, just over 4% appearing once. Thyroid surgery took place with no prior treatment in any patient. The material sequenced was blood. The rearrangement links TRBV11-3 to TRBJ1-1; tentatively, D is TRBD1 (5 bases). This clonotype originated in a female donor with papillary thyroid cancer or a benign thyroid nodule (not recorded which). Some clones in this sample may be carry-over from other donors' samples. The CDR3: CASSVQGPNTEAFF. In DNA, the CDR3 is TGTGCCAGCAGCGTCCAGGGACCGAACACTGAAGCTTTCTTT. Drawing the rest from reference TRBV11-3 and TRBJ1-1, the complete variable domain is EAGVVQSPRYKIIEKKQPVAFWCNPISGHNTLYWYLQNLGQGPELLIRYENEEAVDDSQLPKDRFSAERLKGVDSTLKIQPAELGDSAVYLCASSVQGPNTEAFFGQGTRLTVV.